Listed below are T cell receptor beta chains from one sample, sequenced in a study of T cells after yellow fever vaccination. TCRdb re-called the 5' RACE reads through MiXCR, storing one row per CDR3 protein. The sample has around 610,000 distinct CDR3 sequences; roughly 13% are singletons. Sequencing used PBMCs, obtained on the day of the yellow fever booster vaccination. The receptor source for this set is a young man who received the YFV17D yellow fever vaccine. Each CDR3 is given with its conserved first and last residue. D genes are given only for firm matches. Clone size, where shown, is once, few, many, or a class for clones that have expanded.

size | D | J | V | DNA | CDR3
- | - | TRBJ1-3 | TRBV27 | TGTGCCAGCAGTTTTGGTGCCTCTGGAAACACCATATATTTT | CASSFGASGNTIYF
few | - | TRBJ1-5 | TRBV7-6 | TGTGCCAGCAGCTTAACAGGGTCCCTCAATCAGCCCCAGCATTTT | CASSLTGSLNQPQHF
many | - | TRBJ2-7 | TRBV7-8 | TGTGCCAGCAGCTTCATATTCGGACCTGTGGACGAGCAGTACTTC | CASSFIFGPVDEQYF
- | - | TRBJ2-2 | TRBV20-1 | TGCAGTGCTAGAGATCGGAAGTCCACCGGGGAGCTGTTTTTT | CSARDRKSTGELFF
few | - | TRBJ1-1 | TRBV6-5 | TGTGCCAGCAGTTACTCCTCCGGATTGAACACTGAAGCTTTCTTT | CASSYSSGLNTEAFF
- | - | TRBJ2-3 | TRBV2 | TGTGCCAGCAGTTACCGGGCTGTCACAGATACGCAGTATTTT | CASSYRAVTDTQYF
- | - | TRBJ2-1 | TRBV7-2 | TGTGCCAGCAGCTTTCCGGGACCCCAGAATGAGCAGTTCTTC | CASSFPGPQNEQFF
- | - | TRBJ1-2 | TRBV29-1 | TGCAGCGTTCAAGGGGACTATGGCTACACCTTC | CSVQGDYGYTF
many | TRBD1 | TRBJ2-7 | TRBV10-3 | TGTGCCACCCAAGGGACAGGGGGCGACCACGAGCAGTACTTC | CATQGTGGDHEQYF
few | - | TRBJ2-5 | TRBV5-1 | TGCGCCAGCAGGGGGGTTTCAGAAGAGACCCAGTACTTC | CASRGVSEETQYF
many | TRBD1 | TRBJ1-5 | TRBV19 | TGTGCCAGCAGCCGGGACAGGAATCAGCCCCAGCATTTT | CASSRDRNQPQHF
few | TRBD2 | TRBJ2-3 | TRBV20-1 | TGCAGTGCCCCTAGCGGTACTAGCACAGATACGCAGTATTTT | CSAPSGTSTDTQYF
- | TRBD1 | TRBJ2-7 | TRBV6-2/TRBV6-3 | TGTGCCAGCAGCGACGGGACAGGGTTTTTCGACGAGCAGTACTTC | CASSDGTGFFDEQYF
few | - | TRBJ1-2 | TRBV5-1 | TGCGCCAGCAGCTTGCAATCAGACTATGGCTACACCTTC | CASSLQSDYGYTF
- | - | TRBJ1-5 | TRBV10-3 | TGTGCCATCAGTGAGCCTGCCCAGCCCCAGCATTTT | CAISEPAQPQHF
- | TRBD1 | TRBJ2-7 | TRBV5-4 | TGTGCCAGCACCTCCGGGACAGGGTACGAGCAGTACTTC | CASTSGTGYEQYF
- | - | TRBJ2-1 | TRBV27 | TGTGCCAGCAGTTTGAAAAGCGGTTACTACAATGAGCAGTTCTTC | CASSLKSGYYNEQFF
many | - | TRBJ2-3 | TRBV3-1 | TGTGCCAGCAGCCAGGAATCCCTATCTACGCAGTATTTT | CASSQESLSTQYF
many | - | TRBJ1-2 | TRBV5-7 | TGTGCCAGCAGCTTGAGGATTACTAGGCGACCTAACTATGGCTACACCTTC | CASSLRITRRPNYGYTF
- | - | TRBJ2-7 | TRBV7-9 | TGTGCCAGCAGCTTATTTGCGGGTTACGAGCAGTACTTC | CASSLFAGYEQYF
- | - | TRBJ2-1 | TRBV5-6 | TGTGCCAGCAGCTCCAATGGGATCCGCCTTTATGAGCAGTTCTTC | CASSSNGIRLYEQFF
- | - | TRBJ2-2 | TRBV11-3 | TGTGCCAGCAGCTTAGATCCAACAACCACCGGGGAGCTGTTTTTT | CASSLDPTTTGELFF
few | TRBD2 | TRBJ2-3 | TRBV7-2 | TGTGCCAGCAGAGGGACTAGCGGGGGCCAAGATACGCAGTATTTT | CASRGTSGGQDTQYF
- | TRBD2 | TRBJ2-7 | TRBV2 | TGTGCCAGCAGAAGGATGGAAGCGGGACTGATTGAGGAGCAGTACTTC | CASRRMEAGLIEEQYF
many | - | TRBJ2-7 | TRBV20-1 | TGCAGTGCTCACAAGGTCGAGGGGTACGAGCAGTACTTC | CSAHKVEGYEQYF
few | TRBD1 | TRBJ2-7 | TRBV12-3/TRBV12-4 | TGTGCCAGCAGTGTCCGGGACAGGGATCGGGAGCAGTACTTC | CASSVRDRDREQYF
- | - | TRBJ2-1 | TRBV5-1 | TGCGCCAGCACTCAGCAAGGCTACAATGAGCAGTTCTTC | CASTQQGYNEQFF
- | TRBD2 | TRBJ2-3 | TRBV5-1 | TGCGCCAGCAGCCCGGAGCGGGAGAGCACAGATACGCAGTATTTT | CASSPERESTDTQYF
- | TRBD2 | TRBJ2-3 | TRBV20-1 | TGCAGTGCTGGGCCTAGCGGGAGGAGGTATACGCAGTATTTT | CSAGPSGRRYTQYF
- | TRBD2 | TRBJ2-2 | TRBV11-2 | TGTGCCAGCAGCTTGAGGGGCGCTAGCGGGAGGGCCGGGGAGCTGTTTTTT | CASSLRGASGRAGELFF
few | - | TRBJ2-5 | TRBV20-1 | TGCAGTGCTAGGTTCCAGTGGGAGACCCAGTACTTC | CSARFQWETQYF
- | TRBD2 | TRBJ2-1 | TRBV20-1 | TGCAGTGCTAGAGTAGCTAGCGGGAAGGGGGGTGGGGTTGAGCAGTTCTTC | CSARVASGKGGGVEQFF
few | TRBD1 | TRBJ2-3 | TRBV5-1 | TGCGCCAGCAGCCCTACGCCGGGGACAGTTGCAGATACGCAGTATTTT | CASSPTPGTVADTQYF
- | TRBD1 | TRBJ1-5 | TRBV20-1 | TGCAGTGCTAGAGAAAACTTAGGGACAGACAATCAGCCCCAGCATTTT | CSARENLGTDNQPQHF
many | - | TRBJ2-5 | TRBV7-9 | TGTGCCAGCAGCTTAAGCGGCAGGGGAGGCGGGGAGACCCAGTACTTC | CASSLSGRGGGETQYF
- | - | TRBJ1-2 | TRBV7-8 | TGTGCCAGCAGCCTAAGTACCGGCGGTAGCTATGGCTACACCTTC | CASSLSTGGSYGYTF
many | TRBD1 | TRBJ2-3 | TRBV20-1 | TGCAGTGCTGGCAACCCCGGGACAGGGATGTTTACGCAGTATTTT | CSAGNPGTGMFTQYF
few | TRBD2 | TRBJ2-1 | TRBV7-7 | TGTGCTAGCAGCGCTAGCGGGAGATGGAATGAGCAGTTCTTC | CASSASGRWNEQFF
- | TRBD2 | TRBJ2-7 | TRBV6-5 | TGTGCCAGCGGCTTACCTACGGGACTAGCGGACGCCTACGAGCAGTACTTC | CASGLPTGLADAYEQYF
- | TRBD2 | TRBJ2-3 | TRBV27 | TGTGCCAGCAACCGAATAGCGGGAGGGCCTGGAACGCAGTATTTT | CASNRIAGGPGTQYF
few | TRBD2 | TRBJ2-1 | TRBV5-1 | TGCGCCAGCAGCTTGGTGGGGGGGGTCCTAGCCGCCACTCACAATGAGCAGTTCTTC | CASSLVGGVLAATHNEQFF
few | TRBD1 | TRBJ2-3 | TRBV25-1 | TGTGCCAGCAGTGAAGGGGACAGGGTCACAGATACGCAGTATTTT | CASSEGDRVTDTQYF
- | - | TRBJ2-5 | TRBV7-2 | TGTGCCAGCAGCTCAAACCAGAAAGAGACCCAGTACTTC | CASSSNQKETQYF
few | TRBD1 | TRBJ1-5 | TRBV27 | TGTGCCAGCAGTCCCCCCGGGACAGGGGGATCAAGCAATCAGCCCCAGCATTTT | CASSPPGTGGSSNQPQHF
- | - | TRBJ2-2 | TRBV4-3 | TGCGCCAGCAGCCAGGAGACTAAATACACCGGGGAGCTGTTTTTT | CASSQETKYTGELFF
- | TRBD2 | TRBJ2-1 | TRBV9 | TGTGCCAGCAGCCCGCGGACTAGCGGGTCTTATGAGCAGTTCTTC | CASSPRTSGSYEQFF
few | TRBD2 | TRBJ2-2 | TRBV4-2 | TGTGCCAGTTCCACTCGACCTGGACTAGCGGAATCAAACACCGGGGAGCTGTTTTTT | CASSTRPGLAESNTGELFF
- | - | TRBJ1-4 | TRBV27 | TGTGCCAGCAGTTATCTCCAGCCGAGTGGGGAAAAACTGTTTTTT | CASSYLQPSGEKLFF
- | - | TRBJ2-7 | TRBV20-1 | TGCAGTGCTAGAAGGGGAGGGGGTTTGGACGAGCAGTACTTC | CSARRGGGLDEQYF
- | - | TRBJ2-5 | TRBV18 | TGTGCCAGCTCACCGAGGGGGGAATCAGAGACCCAGTACTTC | CASSPRGESETQYF
- | - | TRBJ1-4 | TRBV20-1 | TGCAGTCTCGGATCAGGGGCCACGAATGAAAAACTGTTTTTT | CSLGSGATNEKLFF
- | - | TRBJ2-1 | TRBV28 | TGTGCCGGGCGGACGAGCTCCTACAATGAGCAGTTCTTC | CAGRTSSYNEQFF
many | - | TRBJ2-1 | TRBV7-2 | TGTGCCAGCAGCTTAAAGGGGGGGAACAATGAGCAGTTCTTC | CASSLKGGNNEQFF
few | - | TRBJ2-1 | TRBV5-1 | TGCGCCAGCAGCCGAACAGTGGCCGGGGGTATTGAGCAGTTCTTC | CASSRTVAGGIEQFF
- | - | TRBJ1-6 | TRBV20-1 | TGCAGTGCTAGATCTGGACAGAGCTCCTATAATTCACCCCTCCACTTT | CSARSGQSSYNSPLHF
- | - | TRBJ2-1 | TRBV6-2/TRBV6-3 | TGTGCCAGCAGTCGGGGCCAGATGACCTACAATGAGCAGTTCTTC | CASSRGQMTYNEQFF
- | - | TRBJ2-5 | TRBV13 | TGTGCCAGCAGATGGGGAGAGTTGGAGACCCAGTACTTC | CASRWGELETQYF
few | TRBD2 | TRBJ2-1 | TRBV3-1 | TGTGCCAGCAGCCTGAGACTAGCGTTGTCTGAGCAGTTCTTC | CASSLRLALSEQFF
- | TRBD2 | TRBJ2-3 | TRBV6-1 | TGTGCCAGCAGTCCTAGCGGGAGCGCGTTAGATACGCAGTATTTT | CASSPSGSALDTQYF